This T cell receptor (beta chain) stems from a study of blood T cell repertoires in COVID-19. Germline V gene lookup returns CDR1 SGHDN and CDR2 FVKESK. The CDR3 is made up of 15 amino acids. V was shortened by 0 bases and J by 3 bases, with 8 bases between the two germline ends. Some clones are missing from TCRdb's copy, which holds only in-frame ones; the method was immunoSEQ multiplex PCR. Of hundreds of thousands of clones in the sample, 85% to 90% are singletons; the top ten hold approximately 12%. This clonotype originated in a woman in her twenties or thirties with COVID-19, enrolled during active disease. The chain recombines TRBV14 with TRBJ2-2; tentative D call: TRBD1 (6 bases). The specimen was peripheral blood. In DNA, the CDR3 is TGTGCCAGCAGCCAAGAACAGGGCCACACCGGGGAGCTGTTTTTT. Its protein product is CASSQEQGHTGELFF.